The next 17 T cell receptor beta chains were all read from a single sample in a study of regulatory T cells in long-lasting Graves disease. Arm-PCR of CDR3 regions and iRepertoire HTBI primers were the basis on which TCR beta libraries were built. Using its own MiXCR run on the multiplex PCR reads, TCRdb lists one record per CDR3 protein. The table has roughly 500,000 distinct CDR3 sequences, 12% seen once. Described time point: newly diagnosed GD, antithyroid drugs for less than 3 months. There was RNA extracted from PBMCs, and the TCR library was made from it. The data were also submitted as part of a second study, on T cells in Graves' hyperthyroidism and ophthalmopathy.

The source material was peripheral blood mononuclear cells (PBMCs), sampled at new diagnosis, from a patient treated with antithyroid drugs. The receptors stem from a woman in her twenties or thirties with Graves disease.

This clonotype was counted ten times or more. This chain uses TRBV18 with TRBJ2-7; D gene ambiguous. The CDR3 runs to 15 residues. The germline V and J ends were trimmed by 3 bases and 3 bases, with 15 bases remaining between them. The germline V gene encodes CDR1 KGHSH and CDR2 LQKENI. The CDR3 protein is CASSPGSGPYYEQYF. CDR3 sequence (DNA): TGTGCCAGCTCACCTGGTTCTGGACCCTACTACGAGCAGTACTTC.

This clonotype turned up a few times. The chain uses TRBV9 and TRBJ1-2; D is possibly TRBD1 (6 bases). This CDR3 comprises 15 residues. CDR1 SGDLS and CDR2 YYNGEE come from the germline V gene. V lost 1 base to trimming and J lost 0 bases, with 10 bases between them. CDR3 DNA sequence: TGTGCCAGCAGCGTAACAGGACAGCCTAACTATGGCTACACCTTC. Translation: CASSVTGQPNYGYTF.

This clonotype appeared many times. V gene TRBV6-5 combines with J gene TRBJ1-3, with a weak D call TRBD1 (5 bases). The CDR3 contains 14 residues. Germline V lookup: CDR1 MNHEY, CDR2 SVGAGI. Trimming shortened V by 2 bases and J by 2 bases, and 7 bases separated the two germline ends. This CDR3 is CASSYGGTGNTIYF. CDR3 DNA: TGTGCCAGCAGTTACGGGGGGACTGGAAACACCATATATTTT.

At least ten counts were recorded for this clonotype. This chain uses TRBV11-2 with TRBJ1-5; D is possibly TRBD1 (5 bases). The CDR3 is 15 residues long. Germline lookup yields CDR1 SGHAT and CDR2 FQNNGV. Trimming cost V 2 bases and J 1 base, with 9 bases left between them. CDR3 loop: CASSLQGNSNQPQHF. The CDR3 bases are TGTGCCAGCAGCTTACAGGGAAACAGCAATCAGCCCCAGCATTTT.

This clonotype was seen many times. V usage is TRBV30 and J usage is TRBJ2-7; D is possibly TRBD1 (6 bases). Germline CDR1 is GTSNPN and CDR2 is SVGIG (reference sequence). V lost 3 bases to trimming and J lost 0 bases, with 12 bases between them. The CDR3 length is 14 residues. The CDR3 region has the DNA TGTGCCTGGAGCCGACAGGTTTACTCCTACGAGCAGTACTTC. Encoded protein: CAWSRQVYSYEQYF.

This clonotype was counted ten times or more. This sequence joins TRBV27 and TRBJ2-3; possible D gene TRBD2, 6 bases. Trimming took 4 bases from V and 6 from J, leaving 11 bases between them. CDR1 and CDR2 (germline): MNHEY, SMNVEV (reference sequence). The CDR3 is 13 amino acids. CDR3 amino acids: CASSSLGRDTQYF. The DNA of the CDR3 is TGTGCCAGCAGTTCCCTAGGGAGGGATACGCAGTATTTT.

This clonotype has only a few counts. The gene calls are TRBV12-3 or TRBV12-4 and TRBJ2-1, with no clear D. Trimming shortened V by 10 bases and J by 9 bases, and 22 bases separated the two germline ends. The CDR3 is 14 residues long. The CDR3 is CATYPPNGPGEQFF. The CDR3 DNA reads TGTGCCACCTACCCCCCGAATGGACCGGGTGAGCAGTTCTTC.

This clonotype was found many times. The rearrangement joins TRBV7-8 to TRBJ2-2; 10 bases line up with TRBD1. The CDR3 totals 16 residues. The germline CDR1 and CDR2 sequences are SGHVS and FQNEAQ. The trim removed 0 bases at V and 4 bases at J, leaving 2 bases unmatched. In nucleotides, the CDR3 is TGTGCCAGCAGCTTAGCCGGGACAGGGGTCACCGGGGAGCTGTTTTTT. As protein: CASSLAGTGVTGELFF.

Details on this clonotype: A much more abundant neighbour one base away suggests this may be a read error. V is TRBV27 and J is TRBJ2-1, with 7 positions matching TRBD1. The V gene's germline CDR1 is MNHEY and CDR2 SMNVEV (reference sequence). V lost 2 bases and J lost 13; bases outside the gene matches: 11. This CDR3 contains 14 residues. Here the CDR3 DNA reads TGTGCCAGCAGTTTACCGGGACAGCAAGAGACCCAGTTCTTC. Protein product: CASSLPGQQETQFF.

For the CDR3, the DNA is TGTGCCAGCAGCCCCGAGACTAGCGGGAGCTCGAGAAGGGGAGAGACCCAGTACTTC. Protein: CASSPETSGSSRRGETQYF. The chain combines TRBV2 with TRBJ2-5, with 12 bases matching TRBD2. Germline V lookup: CDR1 SNHLY, CDR2 FYNNEI. CDR3 length: 19 amino acids. Trimming removed 6 bases from V and 4 bases from J; junction bases left unmatched: 18.

This clonotype was counted at least ten times. V and J are TRBV7-9 and TRBJ2-1; 9 positions match TRBD1. This CDR3 region has 15 residues. With V trimmed by 5 bases and J by 2 bases, 4 bases remained unmatched. Germline V gene data show CDR1 as SEHNR and CDR2 as FQNEAQ (reference sequence). CDR3 protein: CASSRRDRAYNEQFF. The CDR3 DNA sequence: TGTGCCAGCAGCCGCCGGGACAGGGCCTACAATGAGCAGTTCTTC.

This clonotype was detected many times. The chain couples TRBV29-1 to TRBJ1-1, with D tentatively TRBD1 (5 bases). This CDR3 spans 14 amino acids. Germline CDR1 is SQVTM and CDR2 is ANQGSEA. The ends were cut back, 4 bases at V and 6 bases at J, with 18 bases in the middle. CDR3 sequence: CSVVVGGMVAEAFF. The CDR3 DNA reads as TGCAGCGTTGTTGTCGGGGGAATGGTGGCTGAAGCTTTCTTT.

This clonotype was seen repeatedly, ten times or more. V gene TRBV28 combines with J gene TRBJ2-7; 9 bases are a match to TRBD2. This CDR3 is 15 amino acids long. Germline V CDR1 and CDR2: MDHEN, SYDVKM. V dropped 5 bases and J dropped 2; count of bases not matched to a gene: 7. CDR3 in DNA: TGTGCCAGCAGTCTCCTCCTAGCGGGACCCTACGAGCAGTACTTC. Translation gives CASSLLLAGPYEQYF.

In DNA, the CDR3 is TGTGCCAGCAGTTCCAGGACTAGCGGGAGAATCTCCTACGAGCAGTACTTC. The encoded protein is CASSSRTSGRISYEQYF. J is TRBJ2-7 and V is TRBV12-3 or TRBV12-4; TRBD2 aligns across 13 bases. There are 17 residues in the CDR3. V lost 4 bases, J lost 0 bases, and 6 bases stayed unmatched.

This clonotype has just a few counts. The CDR3 region is CASSLAVAGGEQYF. The CDR3, as DNA: TGTGCCAGCAGCTTAGCGGTAGCGGGAGGCGAGCAGTACTTC. This chain connects TRBV7-2 to TRBJ2-7; 10 bases align to TRBD2. CDR1 is SGHTA and CDR2 is FQGNSA in the germline V gene. The CDR3 is 14 residues long. The ends lost 0 bases at V and 6 bases at J; junction bases unmatched: 2.

Ten or more counts support this clonotype. V and J are TRBV11-2 and TRBJ1-1; no definite D call. The V gene lost 3 bases and the J gene lost 1 base, with 9 bases spanning the gap. The CDR3 extends over 14 amino acids. Germline V gene lookup returns CDR1 SGHAT and CDR2 FQNNGV. CDR3 in amino acids: CASSFGSTNTEAFF. Written as DNA, the CDR3 is TGTGCCAGCAGCTTCGGCAGCACGAACACTGAAGCTTTCTTT.

This clonotype has at least ten counts. The V gene is TRBV20-1, the J gene TRBJ2-2; the D gene is possibly TRBD1 (6 bases). The ends were cut back, 0 bases at V and 5 bases at J, with 19 bases in the middle. This CDR3 comprises 17 residues. From germline, CDR1 is DFQATT and CDR2 SNEGSKA (reference sequence). The CDR3 loop is CSARDLQGTVLTGELFF. The CDR3 coding sequence is TGCAGTGCTAGAGATCTCCAGGGGACGGTTCTGACCGGGGAGCTGTTTTTT.